This TCR beta chain was captured in a study of radiation and T cells in renal cell carcinoma (TCRdb year 2020). Regarding the research as a whole: In total, more than 50 samples underwent TCR beta sequencing: approximately 25 tumors plus 27 peripheral blood samples. In the 45 to 65 samples combined, 4,016,671 unique CDR3 nucleotide sequences were found, encoding roughly 2.5 million unique CDR3 amino acid sequences.

What the research found in general, with its limitations: Effects of radiation dose or scheduling on the TCR repertoire could not be addressed with the single-armed trial design. In blood, the top tumor clonotypes increased from baseline to 2 weeks after radiation and then shrank by 4 weeks, which suggests a temporary expansion of tumor-resident clones. Because pretreatment tumor biopsies were not available, the baseline intratumoral presence of clonotypes could not be determined. Compared with controls, irradiated tumors had higher TCR clonality, as the top 100 clonotypes made up an average of about 50% of the repertoire, versus around 45% in nephrectomy-only tumors. Compared with control tumors, irradiated tumors had a greater number of dominant CDR3 motifs, and these motifs made up a bigger portion of the repertoire. Because only small tumor regions of roughly 0.93 g were available, the study did not capture intratumoral heterogeneity.

Via the germline V gene, CDR1 is SQVTM and CDR2 ANQGSEA. The CDR3, from cysteine to phenylalanine, totals 13 residues. Only the CDR3 DNA is retained, 39 bases long and in frame from the first base. V was cut back by 3 bases and J by 4 bases, leaving a gap of 12 bases between them. TCR beta libraries were generated from genomic DNA with the immunoSEQ kit, following the manufacturer's recommendations. For library preparation, a first multiplex PCR was performed with proprietary primers, followed by a second PCR in which unique barcodes were added, and bead cleanups were performed after each round. A kit-provided positive control reaction and a negative control reaction were included in every sample batch. The final libraries underwent checking on an Agilent 4200 TapeStation D1000 ScreenTape, volumetric pooling, and quantification by qPCR. Sequencing was performed on an Illumina NextSeq500 using a MidOutput 150-cycle cartridge, with 156 Read1 cycles, 15 Index1 cycles, and the kit custom primers. The pooled library was loaded at about 1 pM with around 20% PhiX control spiked in. Per the source publication's procedure: The vendor-processed data were analyzed in R, and a clonotype was defined as all T cells that share the same CDR3 nucleotide sequence. In the clone abundance analyses, frequencies were normalized to the 10,000 most abundant clones in each sample. Public T cell clones, which averaged fewer than five per sample, were excluded before analysis. Dominant motifs were analyzed with ImmunoMap using the PAM10 matrix, a gap penalty of 30, and a homology threshold of 0.3, and motifs with a cumulative frequency of at least 0.01 were considered dominant. Tumor-enriched and baseline blood-enriched clonotypes were defined by at least a 32-fold difference in abundance between compartments. Tumor-blood repertoire similarity was measured with the Baroni-Urbani and Buser coefficient, and group comparisons used two-tailed Wilcoxon tests in R. In TCRdb, the immuneACCESS table is reduced to in-frame sequences with V and J assigned. These tables do not hold every clone; where another copy was compared, an unresolved V gene accounts for under half, and the others remain unexplained. V, J and clone size reflect that table, while D and trimming were determined from the DNA. In all, the sample holds approximately 23,000 clones, and roughly half of those were seen once. The ten biggest clones cover approximately 16% of the sample.

This clone has more than one count but fewer than ten. It has no known antigen specificity. No quality values exist for individual bases; no much larger clone is one base distant. The time point label, as the study defines it: tumor resected at nephrectomy. According to the study, the label for this sample's treatment or condition signals: 15 Gy SBRT to primary tumor, nephrectomy 4 weeks later. Samples came from a clinical trial, in which primary renal cell carcinomas received 15 Gy stereotactic body radiation therapy followed by nephrectomy 4 weeks later. Every patient had renal cell carcinoma of clear cell pathology. Tumor processing involved mechanical dissociation, digestion with collagenase/hyaluronidase at 37 degrees C, handling in gentleMACS C tubes, and storage in liquid nitrogen. Genomic DNA for TCR sequencing was prepared using the QIAamp DNA Blood Mini Kit (Qiagen). The analyses included only samples that passed all quality control checks.

The chain was built from TRBV29-1 and TRBJ1-2; the D segment could be TRBD1, given 5 matching bases. The receptor's source is a woman in her forties or fifties with renal cell carcinoma. The source was tumor tissue, collected from a patient whose treatment included radiotherapy and nephrectomy. The encoded CDR3 is CSVDWGAGYGYTF. The DNA sequence is TGCAGCGTTGATTGGGGCGCGGGCTATGGCTACACCTTC.